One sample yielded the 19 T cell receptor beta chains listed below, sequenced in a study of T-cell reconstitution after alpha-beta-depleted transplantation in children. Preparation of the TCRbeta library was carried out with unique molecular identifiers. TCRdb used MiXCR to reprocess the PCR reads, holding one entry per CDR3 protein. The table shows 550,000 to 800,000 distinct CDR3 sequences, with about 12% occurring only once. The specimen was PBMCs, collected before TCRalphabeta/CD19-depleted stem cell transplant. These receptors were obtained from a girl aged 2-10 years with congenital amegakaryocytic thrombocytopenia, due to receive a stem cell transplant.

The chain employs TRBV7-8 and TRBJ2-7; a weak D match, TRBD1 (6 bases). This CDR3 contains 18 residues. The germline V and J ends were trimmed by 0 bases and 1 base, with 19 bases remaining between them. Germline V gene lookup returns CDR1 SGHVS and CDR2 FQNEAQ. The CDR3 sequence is CASSLAPIDPGESYEQYF. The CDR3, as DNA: TGTGCCAGCAGCTTAGCGCCTATCGACCCAGGGGAATCCTACGAGCAGTACTTC.

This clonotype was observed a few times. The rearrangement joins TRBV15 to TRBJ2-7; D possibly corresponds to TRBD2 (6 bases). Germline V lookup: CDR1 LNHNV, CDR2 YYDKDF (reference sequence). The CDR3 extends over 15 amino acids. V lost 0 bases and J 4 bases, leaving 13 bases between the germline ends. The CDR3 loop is CATSRDSSAMYEQYF. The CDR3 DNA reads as TGTGCCACCAGCAGAGACTCTAGCGCGATGTACGAGCAGTACTTC.

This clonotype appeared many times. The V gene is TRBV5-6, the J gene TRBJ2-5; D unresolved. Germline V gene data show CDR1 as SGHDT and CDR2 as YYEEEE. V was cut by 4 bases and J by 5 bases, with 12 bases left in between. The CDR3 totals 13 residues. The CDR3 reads CASSGRRRETQYF. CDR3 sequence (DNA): TGTGCCAGCAGCGGACGTAGGCGGGAGACCCAGTACTTC.

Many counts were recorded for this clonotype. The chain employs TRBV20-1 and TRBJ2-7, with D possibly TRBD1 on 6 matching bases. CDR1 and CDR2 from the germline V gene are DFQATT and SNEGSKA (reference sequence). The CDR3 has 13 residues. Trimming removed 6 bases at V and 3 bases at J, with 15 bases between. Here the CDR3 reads CSATEDSYYEQYF. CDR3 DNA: TGCAGTGCGACGGAGGACAGCTACTACGAGCAGTACTTC.

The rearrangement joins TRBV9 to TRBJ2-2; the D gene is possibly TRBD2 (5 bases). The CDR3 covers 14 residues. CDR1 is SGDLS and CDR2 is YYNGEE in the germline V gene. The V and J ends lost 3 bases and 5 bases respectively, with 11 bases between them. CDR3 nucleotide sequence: TGTGCCAGCAGCGGGAAGCGAGGGACCGGGGAGCTGTTTTTT. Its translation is CASSGKRGTGELFF.

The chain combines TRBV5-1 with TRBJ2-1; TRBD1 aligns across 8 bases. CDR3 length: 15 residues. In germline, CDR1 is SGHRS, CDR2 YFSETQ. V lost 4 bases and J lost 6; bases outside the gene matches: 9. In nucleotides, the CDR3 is TGCGCCAGCAGCCCTGAAGGGGACAGGACCAATGAGCAGTTCTTC. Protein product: CASSPEGDRTNEQFF.

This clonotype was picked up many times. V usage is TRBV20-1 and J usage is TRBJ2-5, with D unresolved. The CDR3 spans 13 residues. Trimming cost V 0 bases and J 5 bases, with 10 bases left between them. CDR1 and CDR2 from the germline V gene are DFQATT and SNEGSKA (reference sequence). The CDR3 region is CSARDPESETQYF. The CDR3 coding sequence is TGCAGTGCTAGAGACCCGGAGTCGGAGACCCAGTACTTC.

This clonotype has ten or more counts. Written as DNA, the CDR3 is TGTGCCAGCAGCCGGGACCTCAATCAGCCCCAGCATTTT. Amino acid sequence: CASSRDLNQPQHF. The chain recombines TRBV3-1 with TRBJ1-5, with D maybe TRBD1 (5 bases). Trimming cost V 4 bases and J 3 bases, with 7 bases left between them. Germline CDR1 reads LGHDT; CDR2 reads YNNKEL (reference sequence). This CDR3 contains 13 residues.

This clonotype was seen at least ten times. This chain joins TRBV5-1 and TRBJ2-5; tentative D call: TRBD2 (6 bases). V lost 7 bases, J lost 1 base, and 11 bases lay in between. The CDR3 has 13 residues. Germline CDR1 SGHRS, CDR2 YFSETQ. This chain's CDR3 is CASARGTQETQYF. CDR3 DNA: TGCGCCAGCGCCCGCGGGACCCAAGAGACCCAGTACTTC. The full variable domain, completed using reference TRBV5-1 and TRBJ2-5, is KAGVTQTPRYLIKTRGQQVTLSCSPISGHRSVSWYQQTPGQGLQFLFEYFSETQRNKGNFPGRFSGRQFSNSRSEMNVSTLELGDSALYLCASARGTQETQYFGPGTRLLVL.

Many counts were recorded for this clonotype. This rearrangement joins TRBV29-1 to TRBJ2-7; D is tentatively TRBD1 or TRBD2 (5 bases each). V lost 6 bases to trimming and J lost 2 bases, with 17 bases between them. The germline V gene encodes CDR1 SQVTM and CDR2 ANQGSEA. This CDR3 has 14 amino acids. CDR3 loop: CSVDNRGETYEQYF. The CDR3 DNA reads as TGCAGCGTGGACAATCGAGGGGAGACCTACGAGCAGTACTTC.

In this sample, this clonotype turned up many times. CDR3 sequence: CSARYAMDRAEAFF. CDR3 bases: TGCAGTGCTCGATACGCCATGGACAGGGCTGAAGCTTTCTTT. The chain combines TRBV20-1 with TRBJ1-1, with 8 bases that match TRBD1. The CDR3 runs to 14 residues. Trimming took 5 bases from V and 6 from J; bases not matched to a gene: 11. From germline, CDR1 is DFQATT and CDR2 SNEGSKA (reference sequence).

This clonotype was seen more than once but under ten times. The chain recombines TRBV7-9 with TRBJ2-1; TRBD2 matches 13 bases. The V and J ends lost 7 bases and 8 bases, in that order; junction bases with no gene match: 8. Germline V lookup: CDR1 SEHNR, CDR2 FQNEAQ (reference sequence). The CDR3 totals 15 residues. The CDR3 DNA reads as TGTGCCAGCACCCGGACTAGCGGGAGATTGGATGAGCAGTTCTTC. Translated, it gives CASTRTSGRLDEQFF.

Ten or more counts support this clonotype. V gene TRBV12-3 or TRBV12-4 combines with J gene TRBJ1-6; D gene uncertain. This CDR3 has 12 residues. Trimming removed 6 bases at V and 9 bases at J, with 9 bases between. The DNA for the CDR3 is TGTGCCAGCAGCTCCCCCGGTTCACCCCTCCACTTT. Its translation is CASSSPGSPLHF.

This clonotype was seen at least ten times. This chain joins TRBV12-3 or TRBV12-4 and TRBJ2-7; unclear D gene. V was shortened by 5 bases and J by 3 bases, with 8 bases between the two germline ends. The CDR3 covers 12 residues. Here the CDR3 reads CASSLAFYEQYF. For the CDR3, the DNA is TGTGCCAGCAGTCTCGCGTTCTACGAGCAGTACTTC.

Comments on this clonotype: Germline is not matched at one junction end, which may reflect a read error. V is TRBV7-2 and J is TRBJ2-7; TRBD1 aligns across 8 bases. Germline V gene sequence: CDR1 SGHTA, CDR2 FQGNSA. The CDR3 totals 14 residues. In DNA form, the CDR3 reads TGTGGCAGCAGTCCCGGGACAGGTAGTGTGGAGCAGTACTTC. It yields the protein CGSSPGTGSVEQYF.

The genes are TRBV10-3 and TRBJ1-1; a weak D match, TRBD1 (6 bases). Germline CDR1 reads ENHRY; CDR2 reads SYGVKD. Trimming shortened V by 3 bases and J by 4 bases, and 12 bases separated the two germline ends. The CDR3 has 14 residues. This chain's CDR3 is CAISDKGDGTEAFF. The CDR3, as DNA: TGTGCCATCAGTGACAAGGGGGACGGCACTGAAGCTTTCTTT.

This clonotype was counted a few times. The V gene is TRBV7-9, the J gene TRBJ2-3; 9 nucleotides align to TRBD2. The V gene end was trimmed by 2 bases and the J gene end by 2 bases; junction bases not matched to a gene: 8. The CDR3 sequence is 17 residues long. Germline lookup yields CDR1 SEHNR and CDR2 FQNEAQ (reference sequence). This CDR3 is CASSLTLAGINTDTQYF. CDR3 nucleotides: TGTGCCAGCAGCTTAACCCTAGCGGGAATCAACACAGATACGCAGTATTTT.

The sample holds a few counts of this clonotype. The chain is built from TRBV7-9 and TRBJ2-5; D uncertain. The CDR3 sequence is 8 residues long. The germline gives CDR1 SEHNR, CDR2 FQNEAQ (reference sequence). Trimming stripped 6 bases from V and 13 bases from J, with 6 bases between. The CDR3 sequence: CASSPPYF. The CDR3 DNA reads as TGTGCCAGCAGTCCCCCGTACTTC.

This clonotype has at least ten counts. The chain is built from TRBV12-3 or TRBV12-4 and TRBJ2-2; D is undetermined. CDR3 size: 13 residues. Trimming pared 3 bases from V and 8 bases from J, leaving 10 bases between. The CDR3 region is CASSFGLGGELFF. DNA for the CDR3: TGTGCCAGCAGTTTCGGGCTGGGAGGGGAGCTGTTTTTT.